This TCR beta chain was recorded in a study of T-cell reconstitution after alpha-beta-depleted transplantation in children. As it was prepared, the TCRbeta library received unique molecular identifiers. TCRdb used MiXCR to reprocess the PCR reads, holding one entry per CDR3 protein. The sample contains 700,000 to 950,000 distinct CDR3 sequences, approximately 15% of which appear only once. V gave up 0 bases and J gave up 7 bases, with 11 bases separating them. CDR1 and CDR2 (germline): KGHDR, SFDVKD. The CDR3 extends over 15 amino acids. The specimen comprised PBMCs, mostly from graft donor cells, sampled 360 days after TCRalphabeta/CD19-depleted stem cell transplant. V and J are TRBV24-1 and TRBJ2-2; unclear D gene. The TCR sequence derives from a male patient younger than 18 who had a stem cell transplant for acute lymphoblastic leukemia, so the T cells may come from the graft donor. DNA of the CDR3: TGTGCCACCAGTGATTTGCGTGTTAGAGGCGGGGAGCTGTTTTTT. Translation: CATSDLRVRGGELFF.